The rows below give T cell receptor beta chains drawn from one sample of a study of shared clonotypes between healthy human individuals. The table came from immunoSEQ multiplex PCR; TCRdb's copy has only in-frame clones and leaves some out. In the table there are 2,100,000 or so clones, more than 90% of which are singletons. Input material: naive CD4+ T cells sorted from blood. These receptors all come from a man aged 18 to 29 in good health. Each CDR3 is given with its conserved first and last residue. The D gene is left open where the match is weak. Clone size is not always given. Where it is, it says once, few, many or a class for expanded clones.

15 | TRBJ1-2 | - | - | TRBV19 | CASSTQGRANYGYTF | TGTGCCAGTAGTACACAGGGACGAGCTAACTATGGCTACACCTTC
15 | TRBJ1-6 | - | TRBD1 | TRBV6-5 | CASSSGGTGTSPLHF | TGTGCCAGCAGCTCCGGCGGGACAGGGACTTCACCCCTCCACTTT
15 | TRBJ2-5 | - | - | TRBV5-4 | CASSGGTVSPETQYF | TGTGCCAGCAGCGGAGGGACCGTCAGTCCGGAGACCCAGTACTTC
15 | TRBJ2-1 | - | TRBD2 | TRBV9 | CASSGTSGGAIEQFF | TGTGCCAGCAGCGGGACTAGCGGGGGGGCGATTGAGCAGTTCTTC
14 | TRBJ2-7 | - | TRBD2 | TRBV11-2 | CASSPRLAGVEQYF | TGTGCCAGCAGCCCAAGACTAGCGGGCGTCGAGCAGTACTTC
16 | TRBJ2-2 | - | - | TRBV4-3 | CASSQAAGENTGELFF | TGCGCCAGCAGCCAAGCGGCAGGGGAGAACACCGGGGAGCTGTTTTTT
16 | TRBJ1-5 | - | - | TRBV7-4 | CASNQLDSLSNQPQHF | TGTGCCAGCAACCAACTAGACAGTCTTAGCAATCAGCCCCAGCATTTT
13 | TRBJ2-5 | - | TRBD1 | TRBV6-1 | CASNRGRQETQYF | TGTGCCAGCAACAGGGGGCGTCAAGAGACCCAGTACTTC
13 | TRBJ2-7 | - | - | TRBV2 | CASSRTAAYEQYF | TGTGCCAGCAGCCGAACTGCAGCCTACGAGCAGTACTTC
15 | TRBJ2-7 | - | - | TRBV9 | CASSVGVGSSYEQYF | TGTGCCAGCAGCGTAGGGGTAGGGTCCTCCTACGAGCAGTACTTC
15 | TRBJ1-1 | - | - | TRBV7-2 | CASSLSAGMNTEAFF | TGTGCCAGCAGCTTATCGGCAGGGATGAACACTGAAGCTTTCTTT
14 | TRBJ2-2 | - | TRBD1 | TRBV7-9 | CASSFGTDTGELFF | TGTGCCAGCAGCTTCGGGACAGACACCGGGGAGCTGTTTTTT
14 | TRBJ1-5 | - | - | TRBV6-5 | CASRTAGRNQPQHF | TGTGCCAGCAGAACCGCAGGGAGGAATCAGCCCCAGCATTTT
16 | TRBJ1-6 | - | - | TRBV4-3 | CASSQVAGAGNSPLHF | TGCGCCAGCAGCCAAGTGGCTGGCGCGGGGAATTCACCCCTCCACTTT
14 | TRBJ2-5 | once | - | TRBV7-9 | CASSTDSKTPTQYF | TGTGCCAGCAGCACGGACTCAAAAACGCCGACCCAGTACTTC
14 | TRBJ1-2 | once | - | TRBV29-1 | CSATTGSLWGGYTF | TGCAGCGCTACCACAGGGTCCTTATGGGGAGGCTACACCTTC
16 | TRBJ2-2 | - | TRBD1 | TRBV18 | CASTPTGRANTGELFF | TGTGCCAGCACCCCGACAGGGCGTGCGAACACCGGGGAGCTGTTTTTT
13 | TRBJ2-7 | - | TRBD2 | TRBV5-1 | CASSPWTSSEQYF | TGCGCCAGCAGCCCGTGGACTAGTAGCGAGCAGTACTTC
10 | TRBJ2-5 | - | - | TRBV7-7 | CALGRETQYF | TGTGCCTTAGGGAGGGAGACCCAGTACTTC
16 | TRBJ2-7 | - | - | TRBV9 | CASSATSGGGLSEQYF | TGTGCCAGCAGCGCCACCTCAGGAGGTGGGCTGTCCGAGCAGTACTTC
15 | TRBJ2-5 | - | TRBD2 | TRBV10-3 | CATSPLAGGHETQYF | TGTGCCACCTCACCTCTAGCGGGGGGGCATGAGACCCAGTACTTC
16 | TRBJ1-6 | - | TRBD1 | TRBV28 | CASSPNFGQGNSPLHF | TGTGCCAGCAGTCCTAACTTCGGACAGGGTAATTCACCCCTCCACTTT
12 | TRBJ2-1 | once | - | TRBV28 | CASSLDQGGQFF | TGTGCCAGCAGTTTAGACCAGGGAGGGCAGTTCTTC
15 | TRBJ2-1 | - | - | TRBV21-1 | CASSKARTKGGEQFF | TGTGCCAGCAGCAAAGCGCGCACAAAAGGAGGTGAGCAGTTCTTC
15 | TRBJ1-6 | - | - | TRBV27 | CAIPGDSLYNSPLHF | TGTGCCATCCCGGGGGACTCTCTTTATAATTCACCCCTCCACTTT
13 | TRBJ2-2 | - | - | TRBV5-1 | CASSFRDTGELFF | TGCGCCAGCAGCTTCAGGGATACCGGGGAGCTGTTTTTT